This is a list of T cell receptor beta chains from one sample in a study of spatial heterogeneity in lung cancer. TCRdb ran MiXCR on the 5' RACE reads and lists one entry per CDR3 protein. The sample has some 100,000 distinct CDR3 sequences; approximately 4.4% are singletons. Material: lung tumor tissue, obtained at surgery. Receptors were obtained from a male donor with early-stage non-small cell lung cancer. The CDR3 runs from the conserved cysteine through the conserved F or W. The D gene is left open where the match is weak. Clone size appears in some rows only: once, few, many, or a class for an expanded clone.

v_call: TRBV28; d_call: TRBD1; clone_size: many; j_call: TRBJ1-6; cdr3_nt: TGTGCCAGCAGTGCGGACAGGGAAAATTCACCCCTCCACTTT; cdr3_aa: CASSADRENSPLHF
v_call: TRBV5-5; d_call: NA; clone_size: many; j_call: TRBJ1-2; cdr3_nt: TGTGCCAGCAGCTTGGGACAGAAAAACTATGGCTACACCTTC; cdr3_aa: CASSLGQKNYGYTF
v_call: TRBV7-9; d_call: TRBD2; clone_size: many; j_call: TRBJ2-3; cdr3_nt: TGTGCCAGCAGCTTCCCCCGGGTAGCGGGAGACACAGATACGCAGTATTTT; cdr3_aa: CASSFPRVAGDTDTQYF
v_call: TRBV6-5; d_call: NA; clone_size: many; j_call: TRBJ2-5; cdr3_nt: TGTGCCAGCAGTTTGCGCGGGCTGGGGGAGACCCAGTACTTC; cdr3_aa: CASSLRGLGETQYF
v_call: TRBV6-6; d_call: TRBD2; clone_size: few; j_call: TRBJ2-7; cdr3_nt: TGTGCCAGCAGTCCCACCGGGACTAGCGGACCTATTTTCTCCTACGAGCAGTACTTC; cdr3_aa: CASSPTGTSGPIFSYEQYF
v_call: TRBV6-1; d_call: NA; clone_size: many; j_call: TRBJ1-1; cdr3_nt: TGTGCCAGCAGTGAAGCGCGGGAGAGCACTGAAGCTTTCTTT; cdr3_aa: CASSEARESTEAFF
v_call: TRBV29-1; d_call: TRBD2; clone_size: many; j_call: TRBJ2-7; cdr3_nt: TGCAGCGCCGGGGAGGGGACTTCTTACGAGCAGTACTTC; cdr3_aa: CSAGEGTSYEQYF
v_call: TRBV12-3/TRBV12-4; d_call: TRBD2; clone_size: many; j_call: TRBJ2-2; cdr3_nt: TGTGCCAGCAGGGCGGGACGGACTTTGGGCTCAAACTGGACTAGTTCAAGGCTGTTTTTT; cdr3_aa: CASRAGRTLGSNWTSSRLFF
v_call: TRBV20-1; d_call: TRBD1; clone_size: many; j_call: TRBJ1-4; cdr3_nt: TGCAGTGCTTTGGACAGGCTGTACGAAAAACTGTTTTTT; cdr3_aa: CSALDRLYEKLFF
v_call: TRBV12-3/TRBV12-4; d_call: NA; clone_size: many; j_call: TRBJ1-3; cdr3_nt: TGTGCCAGCAGCTTCGGCGGATCTGGAAACACCATATATTTT; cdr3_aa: CASSFGGSGNTIYF
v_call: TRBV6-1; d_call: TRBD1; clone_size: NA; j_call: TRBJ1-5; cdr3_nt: TGTGCCTCAGCGGGAGCCAGGGGGCTGCGTGGTCAGCCCCAGCATTTT; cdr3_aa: CASAGARGLRGQPQHF
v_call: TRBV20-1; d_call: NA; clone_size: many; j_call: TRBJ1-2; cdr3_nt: TGCAGTGCTAGTCCCGGGGACTATGGCTACACCTTC; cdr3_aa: CSASPGDYGYTF
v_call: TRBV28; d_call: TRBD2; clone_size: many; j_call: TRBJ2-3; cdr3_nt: TGTGCCAGCACCAGAGCACTAGCGGGAGTAGGAGATACGCAGTATTTT; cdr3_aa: CASTRALAGVGDTQYF
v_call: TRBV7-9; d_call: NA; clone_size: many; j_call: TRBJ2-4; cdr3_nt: TGTGCCAGCAGCTACGACCTATTTATAGACTCAGCCAAAAACATTCAGTACTTC; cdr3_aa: CASSYDLFIDSAKNIQYF
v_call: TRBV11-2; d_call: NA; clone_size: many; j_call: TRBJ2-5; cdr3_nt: TGTGCCAGCAGCCTAGGGCGTACTATACCGGAGACCCAGTACTTC; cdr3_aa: CASSLGRTIPETQYF
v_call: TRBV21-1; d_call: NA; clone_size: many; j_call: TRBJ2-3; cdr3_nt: TGTGCCAGCAGCTCCCCAGTAGAGCGGGAGCCCACAGATACGCAGTATTTT; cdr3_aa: CASSSPVEREPTDTQYF
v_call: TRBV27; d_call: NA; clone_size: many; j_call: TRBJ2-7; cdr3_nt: TGTGCCAGCGGGGTGGACTCCTACGAGCAGTACTTC; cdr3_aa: CASGVDSYEQYF
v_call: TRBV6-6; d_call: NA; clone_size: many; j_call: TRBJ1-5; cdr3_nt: TGTGCCAGCAGTCGTGGTCATCAGCCCCAGCATTTT; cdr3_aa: CASSRGHQPQHF
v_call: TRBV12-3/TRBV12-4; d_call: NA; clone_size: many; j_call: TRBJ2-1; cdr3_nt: TGTGCCAGCAAGACCGAGTACAATGAGCAGTTCTTC; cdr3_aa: CASKTEYNEQFF
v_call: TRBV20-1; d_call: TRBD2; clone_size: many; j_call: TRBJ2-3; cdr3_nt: TGCAGTGCTAGAGATCCTAGCGGGAAGAATGAGGATACGCAGTATTTT; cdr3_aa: CSARDPSGKNEDTQYF
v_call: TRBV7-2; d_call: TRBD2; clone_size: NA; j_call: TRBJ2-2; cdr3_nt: TGTGCCAGCAGCTTAGTCTCTTTCAGCGGGAGGAACACCGGGGAGCTGTTTTTT; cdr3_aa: CASSLVSFSGRNTGELFF
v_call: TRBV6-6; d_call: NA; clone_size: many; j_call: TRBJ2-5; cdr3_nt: TGTGCCAGCAGTCCACCCCATGGGGGCCTCGGGACCCAGTACTTC; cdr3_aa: CASSPPHGGLGTQYF
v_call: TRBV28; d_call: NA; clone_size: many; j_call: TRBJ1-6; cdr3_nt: TGTGCCAGCAGGACCGGGAGTAGGCTGTTGAGCTCCTATAATTCACCCCTCCACTTT; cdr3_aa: CASRTGSRLLSSYNSPLHF
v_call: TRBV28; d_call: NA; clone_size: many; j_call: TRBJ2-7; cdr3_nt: TGTGCCAGCAGCCACCCCGGGCCCAGAAAAGAGCAGTACTTC; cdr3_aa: CASSHPGPRKEQYF
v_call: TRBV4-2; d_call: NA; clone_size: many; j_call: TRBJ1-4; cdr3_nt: TGTGCCAGCAGCCCGGCGGTTGCACGGACTAATGAAAAACTGTTTTTT; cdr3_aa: CASSPAVARTNEKLFF
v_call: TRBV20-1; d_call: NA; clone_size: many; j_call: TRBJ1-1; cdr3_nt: TGCAGTGCTAGCGAGTTCCGGGGGGCGCGAACTGAAGCTTTCTTT; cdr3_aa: CSASEFRGARTEAFF
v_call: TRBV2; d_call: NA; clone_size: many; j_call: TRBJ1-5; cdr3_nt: TGTGCCAGCCGTCGGGATAGCAATCAGCCCCAGCATTTT; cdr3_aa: CASRRDSNQPQHF
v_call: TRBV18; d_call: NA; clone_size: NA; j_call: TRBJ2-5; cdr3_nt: TGTGCCAGCTCCCTTAATGCAGGTGCCGGGGAGACCCAGTACTTC; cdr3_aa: CASSLNAGAGETQYF
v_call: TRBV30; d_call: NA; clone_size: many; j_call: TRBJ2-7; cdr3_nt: TGTGCCTGGAGTGGAGGGTACGAGCAGTACTTC; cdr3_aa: CAWSGGYEQYF
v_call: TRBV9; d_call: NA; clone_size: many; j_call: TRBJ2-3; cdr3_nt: TGTGCCAGCAGCCCCCAGGGAACTAGTTTTACAGATACGCAGTATTTT; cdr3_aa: CASSPQGTSFTDTQYF
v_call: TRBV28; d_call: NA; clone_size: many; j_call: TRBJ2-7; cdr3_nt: TGTGCCAGCAGACAGTCCGCCTACGAGCAGTACTTC; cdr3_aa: CASRQSAYEQYF
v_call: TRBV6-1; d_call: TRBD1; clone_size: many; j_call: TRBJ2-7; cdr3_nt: TGTGCCAGCAGTCGGGGGACAGGTGTGGAAGTGTGGCAGTACTTC; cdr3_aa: CASSRGTGVEVWQYF
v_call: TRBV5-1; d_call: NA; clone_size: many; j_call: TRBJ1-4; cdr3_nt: TGCGCCAGCAGCTGGACAACTAATGAAAAACTGTTTTTT; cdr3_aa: CASSWTTNEKLFF